The source of this TCR beta chain is a study of T cell responses to AZD1222 COVID-19 vaccine. As to this clone: Its specificity is not known.

This CDR3 is 17 amino acids long. Per the germline V gene, CDR1 is LNHNV and CDR2 is YYDKDF (reference sequence). V shed 0 bases, J shed 3 bases, and the junction held 6 bases outside the gene matches. Clones were sequenced by immunoSEQ multiplex PCR, and TCRdb holds only the in-frame ones, with some missing. This sample yields 95,000 to 110,000 clones, of which around 86% are seen a single time; 3.3% belongs to the top ten. Study observations and caveats: Females made up more of the donors, who were largely white British, and clonal diversity may have come out too low. As reported, nearly half of all spike-specific TCRs target variant regions that are unmutated. Seropositivity was recorded at baseline in only a handful of AZD1222 recipients.

The sample was peripheral blood, taken 28 days after the second dose of the MenACWY control vaccine. The chain is built from TRBV15 and TRBJ1-5; 9 bases are a match to TRBD1. This TCR came from an adult who received the MenACWY meningococcal vaccine as a control. CDR3 region: CATSRDTGGGVNQPQHF. The CDR3 DNA reads as TGTGCCACCAGCAGAGATACAGGGGGCGGAGTCAATCAGCCCCAGCATTTT.